Below, 21 T cell receptor beta chains from the same sample are listed, as sequenced in a study of lymphopenia after photon versus proton radiotherapy (dated by TCRdb to between 2018 and 2021). Preparation of the library involved the immunoSEQ multiplex PCR assay. The source is immuneACCESS, and TCRdb retained only in-frame sequences with V and J called. Part of the clones is not carried over; for the studies checked, unresolved V genes explain less than half of this, and the remainder is unexplained. The table for this sample lists about 24,000 clones; 75% to 90% of them were counted only once. The ten largest clones capture under 25% of the sample. Specimen: peripheral blood, collected from a patient treated with photon-based radiotherapy. The receptors derive from a man in his forties with gastric cancer.

V gene TRBV18 combines with J gene TRBJ1-2, with no clear D. The CDR3 runs 15 residues. Per the germline V gene, CDR1 is KGHSH and CDR2 is LQKENI. V shed 2 bases and J shed 2 bases, with 12 bases lying between them. CDR3 bases: TGTGCCAGCTCACCAGGGCGGCAATCCAACTATGGCTACACCTTC. Its translation is CASSPGRQSNYGYTF.

The chain has TRBV30 and TRBJ1-2; D is unresolved. V lost 1 base to trimming and J lost 8 bases, with 11 bases between them. The CDR3 is 12 amino acids. CDR1 and CDR2 (germline): GTSNPN, SVGIG (reference sequence). CDR3 DNA: TGTGCCTGGAGTGAGAGAACAGTGGGCTACACCTTC. Its protein is CAWSERTVGYTF.

Points on this clone: The same CDR3 arises from other DNA sequences in this sample as well. The J gene is TRBJ1-1, the V gene TRBV15; D remains ambiguous. The CDR3 extends over 12 amino acids. Trimming stripped 0 bases from V and 1 base from J, with 0 bases between. Germline assignment: CDR1 LNHNV and CDR2 YYDKDF (reference sequence). CDR3 sequence reads: CATSRENTEAFF. In DNA, the CDR3 is TGTGCCACCAGCAGAGAGAACACTGAAGCTTTCTTT.

V is TRBV4-1 and J is TRBJ1-5; weak D call: TRBD1 (6 bases). Deletions cut 1 base from V and 2 bases from J, with 15 bases between. The CDR3 extends over 17 amino acids. Per the germline V gene, CDR1 is MGHRA and CDR2 is YSYEKL. The CDR3 nucleotides read TGCGCCAGCAGCCAAGTACAGGGCAGTATGGGCAATCAGCCCCAGCATTTT. Amino acids: CASSQVQGSMGNQPQHF.

The chain employs TRBV11-3 and TRBJ2-2; tentative D call: TRBD2 (6 bases). The V and J ends lost 5 bases and 5 bases respectively, with 15 bases between them. This CDR3 region has 15 residues. From germline, CDR1 is SGHNT and CDR2 YENEEA. The CDR3 region has the DNA TGTGCCAGCAGCACTAACGGGGGTCAGACCGGGGAGCTGTTTTTT. Its protein is CASSTNGGQTGELFF.

The chain employs TRBV18 and TRBJ1-3; D ambiguous. Germline-derived CDR1 and CDR2 are KGHSH and LQKENI. V lost 3 bases to trimming and J lost 0 bases, with 9 bases between them. The CDR3 extends over 15 amino acids. CDR3 residues: CASSPGSYSGNTIYF. In DNA, the CDR3 is TGTGCCAGCTCACCGGGGTCTTACTCTGGAAACACCATATATTTT.

This sequence joins TRBV19 and TRBJ2-1; 7 nucleotides agree with TRBD2. The CDR3 runs 17 residues. CDR1 is LNHDA and CDR2 is SQIVND in the germline V gene (reference sequence). After removal of 0 bases from V and 2 bases from J, the junction contained 7 bases not matched to a gene. The chain's CDR3 is CASSIDLASGAYNEQFF. The CDR3 bases are TGTGCCAGTAGTATAGATCTCGCCAGCGGGGCCTACAATGAGCAGTTCTTC.

The chain links TRBV30 to TRBJ1-3; no clear D. There are 16 residues in the CDR3. Trimming left V 0 bases short and J 0 bases short, with 12 bases between. The V gene's germline CDR1 is GTSNPN and CDR2 SVGIG (reference sequence). The CDR3 DNA follows: TGTGCCTGGAGTGTACTAAGCTGGTACTCTGGAAACACCATATATTTT. As protein: CAWSVLSWYSGNTIYF.

The chain uses TRBV29-1 and TRBJ2-5; no clear D gene. Trimming shortened V by 2 bases and J by 9 bases, and 19 bases separated the two germline ends. The CDR3 spans 14 residues. Germline values: CDR1 SQVTM, CDR2 ANQGSEA. The CDR3 reads CSVELLGIPLAQYF. CDR3 DNA sequence: TGCAGCGTTGAACTTCTTGGCATACCGTTGGCCCAGTACTTC.

The V and J genes are TRBV6-1 and TRBJ2-2, with D possibly being TRBD1 or TRBD2 (5 bases each). The CDR3 runs 13 residues. With 10 bases removed from V and 4 bases from J, the gap between germline ends came to 13 bases. Germline CDR1 MNHNS, CDR2 SASEGT. The CDR3 reads CANRDPRTGELFF. As DNA, the CDR3 is TGTGCCAATCGGGACCCCCGCACCGGGGAGCTGTTTTTT.

The sample holds one count of this clone. The chain carries TRBV6-1 and TRBJ2-3; D gene unclear. The germline V gene encodes CDR1 MNHNS and CDR2 SASEGT. Trimming shortened V by 2 bases and J by 3 bases, and 18 bases separated the two germline ends. The CDR3 has 17 residues. The CDR3 reads CASSEFRPGTATDTQYF. For the CDR3, the DNA is TGTGCCAGCAGTGAATTCCGGCCGGGTACGGCAACAGATACGCAGTATTTT.

The J gene is TRBJ1-5, the V gene TRBV4-3; D call uncertain. Germline-derived CDR1 and CDR2 are LGHNA and YSLEER. Trimming removed 0 bases at V and 6 bases at J, with 6 bases between. The CDR3 has 13 residues. The CDR3 loop reads CASSQEGFQPQHF. The CDR3 DNA is TGCGCCAGCAGCCAAGAGGGGTTTCAGCCCCAGCATTTT.

The chain recombines TRBV7-6 with TRBJ1-1; D is unresolved. Germline V gene lookup returns CDR1 SGHVS and CDR2 FNYEAQ. V shed 5 bases and J shed 1 base, with 8 bases lying between them. There are 13 residues in the CDR3. CDR3 region: CASSKPGNTEAFF. The CDR3 DNA follows: TGTGCCAGCAGCAAACCGGGGAACACTGAAGCTTTCTTT. Full variable domain (rest looked up from reference TRBV7-6 and TRBJ1-1): GAGVSQSPRYKVTKRGQDVALRCDPISGHVSLYWYRQALGQGPEFLTYFNYEAQQDKSGLPNDRFSAERPEGSISTLTIQRTEQRDSAMYRCASSKPGNTEAFFGQGTRLTVV.

This clone was seen only once. This chain links TRBV19 with TRBJ1-1; D is uncertain. V lost 10 bases and J lost 2, with 11 bases in between. Germline CDR1 reads LNHDA; CDR2 reads SQIVND (reference sequence). The CDR3 totals 12 residues. Here the CDR3 reads CATAGPNTEAFF. The CDR3 nucleotides read TGTGCCACCGCAGGACCTAACACTGAAGCTTTCTTT.

The sample holds one count of this clone. The V call is TRBV25-1, the J call TRBJ1-2; 9 bases line up with TRBD1. There are 14 residues in the CDR3. Germline V gene sequence: CDR1 MGHDK, CDR2 SYGVNS. Losses at the gene ends were 3 bases for V and 4 bases for J; bases not matched to a gene: 3. The CDR3 spells CASSDLTGGYGYTF. DNA for the CDR3: TGTGCCAGCAGTGATTTGACAGGGGGCTATGGCTACACCTTC.

DNA of the CDR3: TGTGCCAGCAGCTATCGAAGCGGGGGGGCTGACACTGAAGCTTTCTTT. It codes for CASSYRSGGADTEAFF. The chain combines TRBV11-1 with TRBJ1-1; maybe TRBD1 (6 bases). Germline V CDR1 and CDR2: SGHAT, FQDESV (reference sequence). CDR3 length: 16 amino acids. Trimming cost V 4 bases and J 3 bases, with 18 bases left between them.

The chain carries TRBV19 and TRBJ2-1; D gene uncertain. V lost 1 base, J lost 3 bases, and 4 bases lay in between. The CDR3 length is 13 residues. From germline, CDR1 is LNHDA and CDR2 SQIVND (reference sequence). Here the CDR3 reads CASSIAGYNEQFF. The CDR3 DNA follows: TGTGCCAGTAGTATAGCGGGCTACAATGAGCAGTTCTTC.

The chain carries TRBV14 and TRBJ2-3; D not certain. Germline CDR1 is SGHDN and CDR2 is FVKESK. This CDR3 comprises 14 residues. V dropped 5 bases and J dropped 4 bases, with 13 bases sitting between them. The CDR3 spells CASSGWDVADTQYF. CDR3 coding DNA: TGTGCCAGCAGCGGATGGGATGTGGCAGATACGCAGTATTTT.

V gene TRBV6-6 combines with J gene TRBJ1-6; 8 nucleotides line up with TRBD1. Losses at the gene ends were 5 bases for V and 13 bases for J; bases not matched to a gene: 10. The CDR3 is 14 residues long. CDR1 and CDR2 (germline): MNHNY, SVGAGI (reference sequence). CDR3 DNA: TGTGCCAGCAGTCTCCGGACAGGGAGTTCGCCCCTCCACTTT. It translates to CASSLRTGSSPLHF.

This clone was detected only once. The J gene is TRBJ2-3, the V gene TRBV7-6, with 10 positions matching TRBD1. This CDR3 spans 16 amino acids. Germline assignment: CDR1 SGHVS and CDR2 FNYEAQ. The J segment lost 6 bases and the V segment lost 5 bases, leaving 11 bases of the junction unmatched. Here the CDR3 DNA reads TGTGCCAGCAGCCTGCAGACAGGGGGCGGAATGGATACGCAGTATTTT. This sequence encodes CASSLQTGGGMDTQYF. The whole variable domain, filled in from reference TRBV7-6 and TRBJ2-3, reads GAGVSQSPRYKVTKRGQDVALRCDPISGHVSLYWYRQALGQGPEFLTYFNYEAQQDKSGLPNDRFSAERPEGSISTLTIQRTEQRDSAMYRCASSLQTGGGMDTQYFGPGTRLTVL.

V is TRBV7-2 and J is TRBJ1-1; D is unresolved. In germline, CDR1 is SGHTA, CDR2 FQGNSA. CDR3 length: 16 amino acids. V lost 5 bases, J lost 0 bases, and 16 bases lay in between. The CDR3 bases are TGTGCCAGCAGCCCCAGTCGTCCACTCATGAACACTGAAGCTTTCTTT. Translation: CASSPSRPLMNTEAFF.